What follows are 21 T cell receptor beta chains derived from one specimen sequenced in a study of spatial heterogeneity in lung cancer. TCRdb re-called the 5' RACE reads through MiXCR, storing one row per CDR3 protein. Altogether tens of thousands of distinct CDR3 sequences are present, roughly 5.6% being singletons, with the ten largest covering less than 30%. The time point denotes: sample taken at primary tumor resection. The input material, whole RNA from tumor, nontumor lung or frozen PBMC, was sequenced unsorted. Sequencing used PBMCs, obtained at surgery. These receptors were taken from a female donor with early-stage non-small cell lung cancer.

This clonotype was picked up many times. The chain is built from TRBV11-2 and TRBJ2-1, with D possibly being TRBD1 or TRBD2 (5 bases each). V lost 5 bases, J lost 8 bases, and 16 bases lay in between. There are 14 residues in the CDR3. The germline V gene has CDR1 SGHAT and CDR2 FQNNGV. CDR3 in amino acids: CASSPRLGTDEQFF. In DNA form, the CDR3 reads TGTGCCAGCAGCCCCCGACTGGGGACCGATGAGCAGTTCTTC.

This clonotype has a handful of counts. This chain connects TRBV10-1 to TRBJ2-1, with D perhaps TRBD1 or TRBD2 (5 bases each). This CDR3 is built from 15 residues. V was clipped by 2 bases and J by 6 bases, with 14 bases between them. Germline CDR1 reads WNHNN; CDR2 reads SYGVQD (reference sequence). The CDR3 DNA reads as TGCGCCAGCAGTGAGCAGGCAGGGAGTGGCAATGAGCAGTTCTTC. Translating gives CASSEQAGSGNEQFF.

This clonotype has a handful of counts. The V and J genes are TRBV5-4 and TRBJ1-2, with 7 bases matching TRBD1. The J segment lost 3 bases and the V segment lost 4 bases, leaving 3 bases of the junction unmatched. Germline V gives CDR1 SGHNT, CDR2 YYREEE (reference sequence). The CDR3 has 13 residues. The CDR3 spells CASSRTGDYGYTF. Here the CDR3 DNA reads TGTGCCAGCAGCCGCACAGGGGACTATGGCTACACCTTC.

This clonotype was detected many times. V usage is TRBV27 and J usage is TRBJ2-2; possibly TRBD1 for D (5 bases). Germline-derived CDR1 and CDR2 are MNHEY and SMNVEV (reference sequence). This CDR3 contains 15 residues. The V and J ends lost 7 bases and 8 bases respectively, with 20 bases between them. The CDR3 coding sequence is TGTGCCAGCACCTCCAGGGTCCGAACGAATGGGGAGCTGTTTTTT. It translates to CASTSRVRTNGELFF.

V gene TRBV11-2 combines with J gene TRBJ2-5; 8 bases match TRBD2. Trimming took 5 bases from V and 7 from J; bases not matched to a gene: 15. Germline lookup yields CDR1 SGHAT and CDR2 FQNNGV. The CDR3 sequence is 16 residues long. Written as DNA, the CDR3 is TGTGCCAGCAGCGCCAACCAGCGGGAGAATGTAAGGACCCAGTACTTC. It yields the protein CASSANQRENVRTQYF.

CDR3 protein: CASGQRGALGEPQHF. The CDR3 DNA follows: TGTGCCAGTGGCCAGCGAGGGGCCCTCGGGGAGCCCCAGCATTTT. V and J are TRBV19 and TRBJ1-5; possible D gene TRBD1, 5 bases. V lost 8 bases, J lost 8 bases, and 22 bases lay in between. This CDR3 is 15 amino acids long. CDR1 and CDR2 from the germline V gene are LNHDA and SQIVND (reference sequence).

This clonotype came up many times. CDR3 DNA: TGTGCCAGCAGCCAAGAAACGAGGGCCCCGCAGTACTTC. Protein product: CASSQETRAPQYF. The J gene is TRBJ2-7, the V gene TRBV3-1; D possibly corresponds to TRBD2 (5 bases). The CDR3 runs to 13 residues. CDR1 and CDR2 (germline): LGHDT, YNNKEL (reference sequence). V lost 0 bases, J lost 9 bases, and 12 bases lay in between.

This clonotype was detected ten times or more. The chain links TRBV6-2 or TRBV6-3 to TRBJ1-1; no clear D. Trimming took 3 bases from V and 8 from J, leaving 7 bases between them. Germline V gives CDR1 MNHEY, CDR2 SVGEGT. The CDR3 has 11 amino acids. CDR3 region: CASSYAREAFF. CDR3 DNA: TGTGCCAGCAGTTATGCACGAGAAGCTTTCTTT.

This clonotype was recorded many times. This chain joins TRBV5-1 and TRBJ1-1, with 9 bases fitting TRBD1. The trim removed 4 bases at V and 5 bases at J, leaving 6 bases unmatched. The CDR3 has 14 amino acids. Germline V gene sequence: CDR1 SGHRS, CDR2 YFSETQ. CDR3 sequence (DNA): TGCGCCAGCAGCCCACGGACAGGGGAGACTGAAGCTTTCTTT. This encodes CASSPRTGETEAFF.

The V and J genes are TRBV5-1 and TRBJ2-1, with D possibly TRBD1 on 5 matching bases. V lost 4 bases to trimming and J lost 0 bases, with 14 bases between them. The CDR3 has 16 residues. In germline, CDR1 is SGHRS, CDR2 YFSETQ. The CDR3 nucleotides are TGCGCCAGCAGCGCCGACAGTAAGAGCTCCTACAATGAGCAGTTCTTC. Its protein is CASSADSKSSYNEQFF. Using reference TRBV5-1 and TRBJ2-1 for the parts outside the CDR3, the full variable domain is KAGVTQTPRYLIKTRGQQVTLSCSPISGHRSVSWYQQTPGQGLQFLFEYFSETQRNKGNFPGRFSGRQFSNSRSEMNVSTLELGDSALYLCASSADSKSSYNEQFFGPGTRLTVL.

This clonotype was found many times. The chain carries TRBV20-1 and TRBJ1-1; possible D gene TRBD1, 6 bases. The CDR3 runs 14 residues. Between the trimmed V and J ends, which lost 3 bases and 4 bases, there was a span of 15 bases. CDR1 and CDR2 (germline): DFQATT, SNEGSKA (reference sequence). The CDR3 reads CSASPFKGGTEAFF. The CDR3 DNA reads as TGCAGTGCTAGTCCCTTTAAGGGGGGCACTGAAGCTTTCTTT.

This clonotype was recorded at least ten times. V and J are TRBV24-1 and TRBJ2-7; no definite D call. Germline CDR1 and CDR2: KGHDR and SFDVKD. The CDR3 contains 14 residues. Trimming took off 0 bases at V and 1 base at J, with 6 bases between the two ends. The CDR3 here is CATSDLAESYEQYF. The CDR3 DNA sequence: TGTGCCACCAGTGATTTGGCAGAGTCCTACGAGCAGTACTTC.

This chain joins TRBV5-6 and TRBJ2-7; the D is unclear. Germline assignment: CDR1 SGHDT and CDR2 YYEEEE. V was shortened by 2 bases and J by 6 bases, with 12 bases between the two germline ends. CDR3 size: 13 residues. The CDR3 loop is CASSLLESGEQYF. The CDR3 bases are TGTGCCAGCAGCTTATTGGAATCGGGCGAGCAGTACTTC. The entire variable domain, with the rest obtained from reference TRBV5-6 and TRBJ2-7, is as follows: DAGVTQSPTHLIKTRGQQVTLRCSPKSGHDTVSWYQQALGQGPQFIFQYYEEEERQRGNFPDRFSGHQFPNYSSELNVNALLLGDSALYLCASSLLESGEQYFGPGTRLTVT.

This clonotype was recorded many times. This rearrangement joins TRBV5-1 to TRBJ2-1; D perhaps matches TRBD1 (5 bases). This CDR3 has 17 residues. V lost 4 bases and J lost 2, with 19 bases in between. Looked up from germline, CDR1 is SGHRS and CDR2 is YFSETQ. CDR3 DNA: TGCGCCAGCAGCGATAGATGGACACAAAATCCCTACAATGAGCAGTTCTTC. It specifies CASSDRWTQNPYNEQFF. The variable domain in full, with the rest retrieved from reference TRBV5-1 and TRBJ2-1, is KAGVTQTPRYLIKTRGQQVTLSCSPISGHRSVSWYQQTPGQGLQFLFEYFSETQRNKGNFPGRFSGRQFSNSRSEMNVSTLELGDSALYLCASSDRWTQNPYNEQFFGPGTRLTVL.

This clonotype was picked up many times. V is TRBV29-1 and J is TRBJ1-4; D is uncertain. Germline V gene data show CDR1 as SQVTM and CDR2 as ANQGSEA. Trimming took 0 bases from V and 8 from J, leaving 13 bases between them. The CDR3 runs 14 residues. CDR3 protein: CSVEDGVLGEKLFF. CDR3 DNA: TGCAGCGTTGAAGATGGCGTCTTAGGGGAAAAACTGTTTTTT.

The chain couples TRBV7-8 to TRBJ2-5; no firm D call. Trimming removed 2 bases from V and 1 base from J, with 5 bases in between. Looked up from germline, CDR1 is SGHVS and CDR2 is FQNEAQ. The CDR3 covers 13 residues. The CDR3 bases are TGTGCCAGCAGCTTATTCAGCCAAGAGACCCAGTACTTC. This translates into CASSLFSQETQYF.

Concerning this clonotype: A read error may explain this, as a much larger clone is one base away. This chain links TRBV2 with TRBJ1-1; unclear D gene. The CDR3 loop spans 14 amino acids. Germline CDR1 reads SNHLY; CDR2 reads FYNNEI. The V and J ends lost 4 bases and 5 bases respectively, with 14 bases between them. CDR3: CASSARIGLTEAFF. The CDR3 DNA follows: TGTGCCAGCAGTGCCAGGATAGGACTGACTGAAGCTTTCTTT.

This clonotype was recorded many times. This rearrangement joins TRBV30 to TRBJ2-3; D is perhaps TRBD2 (7 bases). This CDR3 has 15 amino acids. Germline V gene data show CDR1 as GTSNPN and CDR2 as SVGIG (reference sequence). V lost 4 bases to trimming and J lost 4 bases, with 18 bases between them. CDR3 in amino acids: CAWTGGRGTADTQYF. CDR3 DNA sequence: TGTGCCTGGACTGGGGGGCGGGGGACCGCAGATACGCAGTATTTT. Drawing the rest from reference TRBV30 and TRBJ2-3, the complete variable domain is SQTIHQWPATLVQPVGSPLSLECTVEGTSNPNLYWYRQAAGRGLQLLFYSVGIGQISSEVPQNLSASRPQDRQFILSSKKLLLSDSGFYLCAWTGGRGTADTQYFGPGTRLTVL.

The sample holds a few counts of this clonotype. This sequence joins TRBV6-4 and TRBJ2-7; possibly TRBD1 for D (6 bases). V lost 5 bases, J lost 4 bases, and 12 bases lay in between. Germline-derived CDR1 and CDR2 are MRHNA and SNTAGT. This CDR3 contains 13 residues. In DNA form, the CDR3 reads TGTGCCAGCAGTCAATTACAGGGATACGAGCAGTACTTC. This sequence encodes CASSQLQGYEQYF.

This clonotype was counted at least ten times. The chain links TRBV14 to TRBJ1-3, with D hard to call. Trimming took 1 base from V and 9 from J, leaving 13 bases between them. This CDR3 region has 14 residues. From germline, CDR1 is SGHDN and CDR2 FVKESK. The chain's CDR3 is CASSQGGVTTTIYF. Here the CDR3 DNA reads TGTGCCAGCAGCCAAGGTGGTGTGACAACCACCATATATTTT.

The table lists this clonotype with many counts. CDR3 DNA: TGTGCCAGCACCGGACCTCTGAATGAGCAGTTCTTC. It translates to CASTGPLNEQFF. The rearrangement joins TRBV2 to TRBJ2-1; no clear D. This CDR3 has 12 amino acids. Deletions cut 7 bases from V and 7 bases from J, with 11 bases between. Germline V CDR1 and CDR2: SNHLY, FYNNEI.